The source of this T cell receptor (beta chain) is a study of early T cells in non-severe SARS-CoV-2 infection. Study information: Sequencing of unsorted whole blood was done on bulk RNA, leaving chains unpaired.

To note about this clonotype: The CDR3 does not close with the conserved phenylalanine or tryptophan, likely indicating a read error.

Individually, cDNA molecules had unique molecular identifiers attached to them. TCRdb re-derived calls from the 5' RACE reads in MiXCR, one entry per CDR3 protein. The sample holds about 50,000 distinct CDR3 sequences; approximately 8.4% are singletons and the top ten take around 4.5%. V lost 0 bases to trimming and J lost 6 bases, with 9 bases between them. CDR1 SGHDN and CDR2 FVKESK come from the germline V gene. The CDR3 runs 13 residues. The chain links TRBV14 to TRBJ2-7; unclear D gene. The origin of this receptor is an adult who was a healthcare worker with PCR-confirmed SARS-CoV-2 infection or an uninfected control (not recorded which). Sequenced sample: whole blood. CDR3 coding DNA: TGTGCCAGCAGCCAAGATCCTACTGGCGAGCAGTACCTC. The encoded protein is CASSQDPTGEQYL.